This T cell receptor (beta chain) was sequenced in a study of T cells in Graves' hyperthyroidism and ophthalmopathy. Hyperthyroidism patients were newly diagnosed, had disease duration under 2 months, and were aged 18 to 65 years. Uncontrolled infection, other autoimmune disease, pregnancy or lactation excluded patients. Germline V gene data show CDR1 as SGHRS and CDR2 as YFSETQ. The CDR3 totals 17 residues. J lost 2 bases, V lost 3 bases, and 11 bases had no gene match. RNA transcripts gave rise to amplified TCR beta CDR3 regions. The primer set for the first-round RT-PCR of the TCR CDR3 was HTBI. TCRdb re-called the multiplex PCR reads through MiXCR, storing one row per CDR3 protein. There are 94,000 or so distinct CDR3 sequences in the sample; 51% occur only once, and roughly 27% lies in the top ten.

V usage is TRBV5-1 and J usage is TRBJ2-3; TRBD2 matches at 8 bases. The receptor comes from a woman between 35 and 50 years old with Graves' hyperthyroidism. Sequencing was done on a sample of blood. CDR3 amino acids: CASSSPGGLVYTDTQYF. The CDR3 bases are TGCGCCAGCAGCTCTCCCGGGGGACTAGTTTACACAGATACGCAGTATTTT.